A single sample is the source of the 23 T cell receptor beta chains below, sequenced in a study of cytomegalovirus exposure and HLA in healthy donors (dated by TCRdb to between 2016 and 2019). The library was obtained by the immunoSEQ multiplex PCR assay. For the multiplex PCR, a mixture combining 60 forward primers for TCR Vbeta segments and 13 reverse primers for TCR Jbeta segments was used. TCRdb took this table from immuneACCESS and kept in-frame rearrangements with V and J called. Such tables lack part of the clones; where checked against another copy, unresolved V genes explain under half of the gap, and the rest is unexplained. The table held for this sample gives some 80,000 clones. The ten largest clones represent around 13% of the sample. Sequenced: PBMCs. These receptors all stem from a man aged 50-59 years in good health and CMV-seropositive.

The chain recombines TRBV5-1 with TRBJ2-3, with 8 positions matching TRBD2. Germline V lookup: CDR1 SGHRS, CDR2 YFSETQ. The junction had 12 bases not matched to a gene; V was cut back by 4 bases and J by 5 bases. This CDR3 region has 16 residues. In DNA, the CDR3 is TGCGCCAGCAGCGAGCGGGGGTCGCTAACGGTAGATACGCAGTATTTT. It yields the protein CASSERGSLTVDTQYF.

The V gene is TRBV7-8, the J gene TRBJ2-3; 7 bases align to TRBD2. Trimming cost V 6 bases and J 4 bases; bases outside gene matches: 10. CDR1 and CDR2 (germline): SGHVS, FQNEAQ. CDR3 size: 15 residues. The CDR3 sequence is CASSQRGGAPDTQYF. The CDR3 DNA follows: TGTGCCAGCAGTCAAAGGGGAGGGGCCCCAGATACGCAGTATTTT.

The rearrangement uses TRBV7-9 and TRBJ1-2, with D possibly TRBD1 on 5 matching bases. Deletions cut 1 base from V and 6 bases from J, with 12 bases between. The CDR3 is made up of 14 amino acids. Germline V gene lookup returns CDR1 SEHNR and CDR2 FQNEAQ (reference sequence). The CDR3 spells CASSLEAGPDGYTF. CDR3 sequence (DNA): TGTGCCAGCAGCTTAGAGGCGGGACCCGATGGCTACACCTTC.

The genes are TRBV5-4 and TRBJ2-1; perhaps TRBD1 as D (5 bases). The V end lost 3 bases, the J end lost 7 bases, and 11 bases lay between the germline ends. Germline loops: CDR1 SGHNT, CDR2 YYREEE (reference sequence). The length of the CDR3 is 13 residues. CDR3 in amino acids: CASSSSRVNEQFF. DNA for the CDR3: TGTGCCAGCAGCTCGTCCAGGGTAAATGAGCAGTTCTTC. The entire variable domain, with the rest obtained from reference TRBV5-4 and TRBJ2-1, is as follows: ETGVTQSPTHLIKTRGQQVTLRCSSQSGHNTVSWYQQALGQGPQFIFQYYREEENGRGNFPPRFSGLQFPNYSSELNVNALELDDSALYLCASSSSRVNEQFFGPGTRLTVL.

The genes are TRBV5-1 and TRBJ1-3, with a tentative D call TRBD1 (6 bases). Trimming shortened V by 4 bases and J by 0 bases, and 8 bases separated the two germline ends. The CDR3 is 14 amino acids. In germline, CDR1 is SGHRS, CDR2 YFSETQ. CDR3: CASSPDSSGNTIYF. Written as DNA, the CDR3 is TGCGCCAGCAGCCCGGACAGCTCTGGAAACACCATATATTTT.

The V and J genes are TRBV6-4 and TRBJ1-1; 11 nucleotides line up with TRBD1. From germline, CDR1 is MRHNA and CDR2 SNTAGT. Unmatched junction bases numbered 2, after V lost 6 bases and J lost 5 bases. The CDR3 is 13 amino acids. CDR3 amino acids: CASRDRGRTEAFF. CDR3 nucleotides: TGTGCCAGCAGGGACAGGGGGCGGACTGAAGCTTTCTTT.

Turning to this clone: In the same sample, other DNA sequences code for this CDR3. The chain employs TRBV4-2 and TRBJ1-2; D might be TRBD1 (5 bases). CDR1 and CDR2 from the germline V gene are LGHNA and YNFKEQ. V lost 0 bases to trimming and J lost 6 bases, with 11 bases between them. The CDR3 runs 14 residues. CDR3: CASSQDRAGDGYTF. The CDR3 nucleotides read TGTGCCAGCAGCCAAGATCGGGCGGGGGATGGCTACACCTTC.

The chain combines TRBV28 with TRBJ1-1; no definite D call. Trimming stripped 3 bases from V and 1 base from J, with 3 bases between. The germline gives CDR1 MDHEN, CDR2 SYDVKM. The CDR3 spans 12 residues. The DNA of the CDR3 is TGTGCCAGCAGTTTGGCGAACACTGAAGCTTTCTTT. Protein: CASSLANTEAFF.

As concerns this clone: Other nucleotide sequences in the sample specify the same CDR3. This chain connects TRBV5-1 to TRBJ2-5; D is undetermined. From germline, CDR1 is SGHRS and CDR2 YFSETQ. V lost 0 bases to trimming and J lost 5 bases, with 8 bases between them. This CDR3 contains 13 residues. The CDR3 nucleotides read TGCGCCAGCAGCTTGGGAGGCGAGGAGACCCAGTACTTC. Translation: CASSLGGEETQYF.

The J gene is TRBJ1-6, the V gene TRBV5-1; D call uncertain. The V gene lost 0 bases and the J gene lost 7 bases, with 8 bases spanning the gap. The germline V gene has CDR1 SGHRS and CDR2 YFSETQ. The CDR3 totals 14 residues. For the CDR3, the DNA is TGCGCCAGCAGCTTGGTGCCAGTAAATTCACCCCTCCACTTT. Its translation is CASSLVPVNSPLHF.

J is TRBJ1-1 and V is TRBV7-2; D is possibly TRBD1 (6 bases). Trimming left V 0 bases short and J 0 bases short, with 8 bases between. Germline values: CDR1 SGHTA, CDR2 FQGNSA. There are 15 residues in the CDR3. CDR3 coding DNA: TGTGCCAGCAGCTTAGCGACAGGCCTGAACACTGAAGCTTTCTTT. This gives the protein CASSLATGLNTEAFF.

This sequence joins TRBV10-2 and TRBJ1-5; D possibly corresponds to TRBD1 (5 bases). The CDR3 length is 15 residues. The ends were cut back, 3 bases at V and 0 bases at J, with 9 bases in the middle. The V gene's germline CDR1 is WSHSY and CDR2 SAAADI. CDR3 residues: CASSERGTSNQPQHF. CDR3 bases: TGCGCCAGCAGTGAAAGGGGCACTAGCAATCAGCCCCAGCATTTT.

This CDR3 reads CASSPGPTYGYTF. In DNA form, the CDR3 reads TGTGCCAGCAGCCCCGGTCCAACGTATGGCTACACCTTC. This chain connects TRBV6-1 to TRBJ1-2; D remains ambiguous. Per germline, CDR1 MNHNS and CDR2 SASEGT. V lost 6 bases and J lost 5, with 13 bases in between. This CDR3 has 13 amino acids.

Here the CDR3 DNA reads TGTGCCAGCTCACCACCGAACAGGGGAAACATTCAGTACTTC. It encodes CASSPPNRGNIQYF. V gene TRBV18 combines with J gene TRBJ2-4, with 7 bases aligning to TRBD1. Losses at the gene ends were 0 bases for V and 6 bases for J; bases not matched to a gene: 2. The CDR3 has 14 amino acids. The germline CDR1 and CDR2 sequences are KGHSH and LQKENI.

The chain has TRBV18 and TRBJ2-7; a possible D gene is TRBD2 (5 bases). Germline lookup yields CDR1 KGHSH and CDR2 LQKENI. The V and J ends lost 2 bases and 0 bases respectively, with 14 bases between them. The CDR3 totals 16 residues. CDR3 in amino acids: CASSPSSGDPSYEQYF. The CDR3 bases are TGTGCCAGCTCACCAAGCAGCGGAGACCCCTCCTACGAGCAGTACTTC.

The gene calls are TRBV2 and TRBJ1-1; no clear D gene. In germline, CDR1 is SNHLY, CDR2 FYNNEI. The germline V and J ends were trimmed by 4 bases and 1 base, with 7 bases remaining between them. The CDR3 is 13 residues long. This CDR3 reads CASSVSRNTEAFF. The CDR3 DNA is TGTGCCAGCAGTGTTTCCAGGAACACTGAAGCTTTCTTT.

This chain joins TRBV7-8 and TRBJ2-3; 16 positions match TRBD2. This CDR3 has 17 amino acids. With 4 bases clipped from V and 3 bases from J, the junction kept 4 bases outside the gene matches. CDR1 and CDR2 from the germline V gene are SGHVS and FQNEAQ. The CDR3 loop is CASSWGLAGGRTDTQYF. The CDR3 DNA is TGTGCCAGCAGCTGGGGACTAGCGGGGGGGAGGACAGATACGCAGTATTTT.

The rearrangement links TRBV18 to TRBJ2-7, with 7 bases identical to TRBD1. Unmatched junction bases numbered 10, after V lost 1 base and J lost 7 bases. Germline V gene data show CDR1 as KGHSH and CDR2 as LQKENI. The CDR3 totals 15 residues. The CDR3 region has the DNA TGTGCCAGCTCACCACGAGCACAGGGGTTGGGGGAGCAGTACTTC. Protein product: CASSPRAQGLGEQYF.

The chain uses TRBV5-4 and TRBJ1-2, with D maybe TRBD1 (6 bases). Germline CDR1 SGHNT, CDR2 YYREEE (reference sequence). CDR3 length: 12 amino acids. Trimming left V 0 bases short and J 8 bases short, with 8 bases between. The CDR3 is CASSLDRAGYTF. As DNA, the CDR3 is TGTGCCAGCAGCTTGGACAGGGCCGGCTACACCTTC.

The chain uses TRBV21-1 and TRBJ1-1; TRBD1, as called in the table, went unchecked against the DNA. TRBV21-1 is recorded as a pseudogene. This CDR3 contains 16 residues. The CDR3, as DNA: TGTGCCAGCAGCACCATGTGGGACAGAGTCAACACTGAAGCTTTCTTT. It encodes CASSTMWDRVNTEAFF.

CDR3: CASSPGTGSYNEQFF. CDR3 coding DNA: TGTGCCAGCAGTCCTGGGACAGGCTCCTACAATGAGCAGTTCTTC. The chain combines TRBV28 with TRBJ2-1; 8 positions agree with TRBD1. CDR1 and CDR2 from the germline V gene are MDHEN and SYDVKM. CDR3 length: 15 amino acids. The V segment lost 5 bases and the J segment 0 bases; nucleotides outside the gene matches: 3.

The gene calls are TRBV18 and TRBJ2-1, with TRBD2 as a possible D gene (6 bases). Trimming took 2 bases from V and 4 from J, leaving 18 bases between them. CDR3 size: 17 residues. CDR1 is KGHSH and CDR2 is LQKENI in the germline V gene. The DNA of the CDR3 is TGTGCCAGCTCACCATACCCTCGAGCGGGCGTTTACAATGAGCAGTTCTTC. Its translation is CASSPYPRAGVYNEQFF.

This chain links TRBV5-6 with TRBJ2-1, with 8 bases fitting TRBD2. The CDR3 runs to 15 residues. V gave up 2 bases and J gave up 6 bases; unmatched junction bases: 7. Germline-derived CDR1 and CDR2 are SGHDT and YYEEEE. The CDR3 spells CASSFRASGLNEQFF. The CDR3 nucleotides are TGTGCCAGCAGCTTTAGGGCTAGCGGGCTCAATGAGCAGTTCTTC.